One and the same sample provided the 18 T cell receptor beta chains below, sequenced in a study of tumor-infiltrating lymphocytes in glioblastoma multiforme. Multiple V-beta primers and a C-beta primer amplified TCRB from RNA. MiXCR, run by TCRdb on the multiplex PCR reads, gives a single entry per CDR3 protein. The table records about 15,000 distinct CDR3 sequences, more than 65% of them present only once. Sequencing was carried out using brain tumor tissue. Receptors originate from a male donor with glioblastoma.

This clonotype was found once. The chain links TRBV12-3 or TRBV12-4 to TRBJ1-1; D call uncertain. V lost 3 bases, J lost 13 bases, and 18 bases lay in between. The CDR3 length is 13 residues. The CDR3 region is CASSLSMGTELFF. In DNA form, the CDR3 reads TGTGCCAGCAGTTTGAGCATGGGAACTGAACTTTTCTTT.

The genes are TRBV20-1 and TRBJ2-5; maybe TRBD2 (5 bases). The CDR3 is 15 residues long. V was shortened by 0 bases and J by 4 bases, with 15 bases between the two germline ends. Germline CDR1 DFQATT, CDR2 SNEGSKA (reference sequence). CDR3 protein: CSARDYGDQIETQYF. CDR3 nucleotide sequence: TGCAGTGCTAGAGATTACGGGGATCAGATAGAGACCCAGTACTTC.

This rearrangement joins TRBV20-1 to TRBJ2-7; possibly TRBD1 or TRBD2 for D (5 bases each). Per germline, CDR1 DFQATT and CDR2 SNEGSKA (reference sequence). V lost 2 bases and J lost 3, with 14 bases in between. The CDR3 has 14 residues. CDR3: CSARFPGRDYEQYF. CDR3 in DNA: TGCAGTGCTAGATTCCCGGGACGGGACTACGAGCAGTACTTC.

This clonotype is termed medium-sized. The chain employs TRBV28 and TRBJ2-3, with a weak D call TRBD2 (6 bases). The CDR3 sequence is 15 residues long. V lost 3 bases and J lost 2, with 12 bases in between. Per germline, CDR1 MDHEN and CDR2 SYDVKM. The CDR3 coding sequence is TGTGCCAGCAGTTTGCCCAGCGGGCTCACAGATACGCAGTATTTT. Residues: CASSLPSGLTDTQYF.

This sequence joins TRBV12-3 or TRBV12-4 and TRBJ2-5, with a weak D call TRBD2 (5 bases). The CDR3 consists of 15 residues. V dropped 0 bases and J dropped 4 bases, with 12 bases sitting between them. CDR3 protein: CASSLAGSAGETQYF. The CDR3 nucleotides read TGTGCCAGCAGTTTAGCTGGGTCGGCGGGAGAGACCCAGTACTTC.

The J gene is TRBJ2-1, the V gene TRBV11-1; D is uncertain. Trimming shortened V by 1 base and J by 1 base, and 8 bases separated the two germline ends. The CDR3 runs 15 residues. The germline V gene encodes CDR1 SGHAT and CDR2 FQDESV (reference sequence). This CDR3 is CASSLGWLSYNEQFF. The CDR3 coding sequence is TGTGCCAGCAGCTTAGGGTGGTTGTCCTACAATGAGCAGTTCTTC.

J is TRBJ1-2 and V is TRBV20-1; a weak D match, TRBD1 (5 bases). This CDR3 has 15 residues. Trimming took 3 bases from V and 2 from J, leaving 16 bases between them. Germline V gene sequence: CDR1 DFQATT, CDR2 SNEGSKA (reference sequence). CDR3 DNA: TGCAGTGCTAGGAGGGCAGGGACGCCCAACTATGGCTACACCTTC. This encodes CSARRAGTPNYGYTF.

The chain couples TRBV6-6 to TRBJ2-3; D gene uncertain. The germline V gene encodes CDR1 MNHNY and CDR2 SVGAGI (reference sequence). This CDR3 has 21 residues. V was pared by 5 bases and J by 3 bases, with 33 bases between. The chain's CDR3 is CASSIAPARYLLSVATDTQYF. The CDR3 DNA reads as TGTGCCAGCAGTATCGCTCCCGCTAGGTACCTTCTCAGTGTGGCGACAGATACGCAGTATTTT.

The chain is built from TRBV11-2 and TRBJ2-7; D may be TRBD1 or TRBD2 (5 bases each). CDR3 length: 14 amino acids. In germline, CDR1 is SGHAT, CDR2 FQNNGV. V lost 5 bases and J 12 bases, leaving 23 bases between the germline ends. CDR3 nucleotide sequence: TGTGCCAGCAGCCTCCTAGGGAGCAGGGCACCTTTGTACTTC. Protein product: CASSLLGSRAPLYF.

CDR3 protein: CASSYEGWDYGYTF. The CDR3 DNA follows: TGTGCCAGCAGTTACGAAGGGTGGGACTATGGCTACACCTTC. This rearrangement joins TRBV6-6 to TRBJ1-2, with D unclear. Germline-derived CDR1 and CDR2 are MNHNY and SVGAGI (reference sequence). The V end lost 2 bases, the J end lost 3 bases, and 10 bases lay between the germline ends. The CDR3 loop spans 14 amino acids.

DNA of the CDR3: TGCAGCGTTGGGCATCTAACAGAGACCCAGTACTTC. This codes for CSVGHLTETQYF. The V gene is TRBV29-1, the J gene TRBJ2-5; no clear D. Trimming shortened V by 4 bases and J by 4 bases, and 10 bases separated the two germline ends. The germline gives CDR1 SQVTM, CDR2 ANQGSEA. CDR3 size: 12 residues.

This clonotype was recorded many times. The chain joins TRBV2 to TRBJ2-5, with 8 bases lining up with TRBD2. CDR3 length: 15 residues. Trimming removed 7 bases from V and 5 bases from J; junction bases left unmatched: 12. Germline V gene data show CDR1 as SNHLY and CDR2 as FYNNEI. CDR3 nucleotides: TGTGCCAGCATCAAGGGTCCAAGCGGGAGCGAGACCCAGTACTTC. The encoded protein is CASIKGPSGSETQYF.

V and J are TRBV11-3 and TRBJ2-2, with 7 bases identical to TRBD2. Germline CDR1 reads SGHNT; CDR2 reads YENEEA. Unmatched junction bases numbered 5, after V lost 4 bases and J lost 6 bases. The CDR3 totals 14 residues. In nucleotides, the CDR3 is TGTGCCAGCAGCTCGAGCGGGGACCCCGGGGAGCTGTTTTTT. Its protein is CASSSSGDPGELFF.

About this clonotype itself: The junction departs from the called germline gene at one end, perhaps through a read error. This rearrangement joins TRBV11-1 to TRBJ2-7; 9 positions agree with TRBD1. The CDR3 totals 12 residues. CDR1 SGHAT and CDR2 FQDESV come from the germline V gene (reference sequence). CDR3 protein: CASSGQGREPYF. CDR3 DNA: TGTGCTAGCAGCGGACAGGGGCGCGAGCCATACTTC.

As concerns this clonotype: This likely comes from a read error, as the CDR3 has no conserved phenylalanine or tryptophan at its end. The CDR3: CVRSLDPQGDTEAFL. CDR3 in DNA: TGTGTCAGAAGCTTAGACCCACAGGGTGACACTGAAGCTTTCCTT. The chain combines TRBV11-2 with TRBJ1-1, with D possibly TRBD1 on 6 matching bases. Looked up from germline, CDR1 is SGHAT and CDR2 is FQNNGV. The CDR3 runs 15 residues.

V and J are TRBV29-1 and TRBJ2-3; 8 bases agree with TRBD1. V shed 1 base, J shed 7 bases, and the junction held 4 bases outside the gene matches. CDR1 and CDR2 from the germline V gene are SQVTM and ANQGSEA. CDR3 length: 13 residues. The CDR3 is CSVEGTGRHTQYF. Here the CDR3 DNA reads TGCAGCGTTGAAGGGACAGGGAGGCATACGCAGTATTTT.

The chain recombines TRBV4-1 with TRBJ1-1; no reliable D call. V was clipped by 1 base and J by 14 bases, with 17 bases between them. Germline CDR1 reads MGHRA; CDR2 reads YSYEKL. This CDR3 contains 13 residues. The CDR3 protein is CASSQGISTEVFF. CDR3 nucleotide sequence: TGCGCCAGCAGCCAAGGGATTTCGACTGAAGTCTTCTTT.

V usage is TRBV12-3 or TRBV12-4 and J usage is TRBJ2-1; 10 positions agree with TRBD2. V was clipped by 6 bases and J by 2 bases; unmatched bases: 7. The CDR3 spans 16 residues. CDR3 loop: CASSPPTSGTYNEQFF. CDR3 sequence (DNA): TGTGCCAGCAGCCCGCCCACTAGCGGGACCTACAATGAGCAGTTCTTC.